Here is one T cell receptor beta chain with its context. Its target is unknown. This sample is part of a study of T cell responses to AZD1222 COVID-19 vaccine. General study results and limits: Donors were mostly white British, more females; clonal diversity possibly underestimated. Repertoires were sampled only after the peak T cell response. Only a handful of people who got AZD1222 tested seropositive at baseline.

Here immunoSEQ multiplex PCR was the method, and the copy in TCRdb shows in-frame clones only, minus some. This sample has about 150,000 clones, with roughly 90% found just once. The CDR3 runs 19 residues. The germline gives CDR1 SGHTA, CDR2 FQGNSA. The ends lost 4 bases at V and 1 base at J; junction bases unmatched: 16. The input for sequencing was peripheral blood, taken 28 days after the second AZD1222 dose. V is TRBV7-2 and J is TRBJ2-5; 9 nucleotides agree with TRBD2. This clonotype was obtained from an adult who received the AZD1222 COVID-19 vaccine. The CDR3 reads CASSSLGASGKRGQETQYF. CDR3 bases: TGTGCCAGCAGCTCCCTAGGGGCTAGCGGGAAGAGGGGCCAAGAGACCCAGTACTTC.